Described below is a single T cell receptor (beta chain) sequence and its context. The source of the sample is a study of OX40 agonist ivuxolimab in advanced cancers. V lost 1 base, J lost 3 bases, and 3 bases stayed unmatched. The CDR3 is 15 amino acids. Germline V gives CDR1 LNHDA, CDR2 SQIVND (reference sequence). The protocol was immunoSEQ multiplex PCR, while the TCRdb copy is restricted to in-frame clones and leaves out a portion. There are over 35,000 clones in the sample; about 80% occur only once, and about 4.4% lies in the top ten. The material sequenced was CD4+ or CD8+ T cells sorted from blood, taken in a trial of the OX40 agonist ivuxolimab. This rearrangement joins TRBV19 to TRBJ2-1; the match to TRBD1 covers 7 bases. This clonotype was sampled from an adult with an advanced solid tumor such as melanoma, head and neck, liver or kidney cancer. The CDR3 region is CASSIGQGFYNEQFF. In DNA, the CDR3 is TGTGCCAGTAGTATAGGACAGGGATTCTACAATGAGCAGTTCTTC.